This TCR beta chain comes out of a study of blood T cell repertoires in COVID-19. Background on the study: PBMCs, B-cell-depleted T cells, or T cells were the source of the cDNA or gDNA that made up the material.

Trimming took 5 bases from V and 12 from J; bases not matched to a gene: 5. CDR1 and CDR2 (germline): SGHVS, FQNEAQ. CDR3 size: 12 residues. In the original analysis: It was from reference gene primer amplification that nucleated cell counts were estimated. TCRdb's table, derived via immunoSEQ multiplex PCR, lists solely in-frame clones and lacks some. For V, J and clone size, that table is used; D and trimming come from the DNA. The sample records roughly 210,000 clones, about nine tenths being singletons. Input material: peripheral blood. This TCR was recovered from a man in his sixties or seventies with acute or convalescent COVID-19. The chain links TRBV7-8 to TRBJ2-1, with 9 bases that match TRBD1. Here the CDR3 reads CASSLGQGGQFF. DNA of the CDR3: TGTGCCAGCAGCCTGGGACAGGGTGGGCAGTTCTTC.